Given below is one T cell receptor (beta chain) in context. The data originate from a study of blood T cell repertoires in COVID-19. Study overall: Sites in the United States, Italy and Spain provided acute and convalescent COVID-19 samples. PBMCs, B-cell-depleted T cells, or T cells were the source of the cDNA or gDNA that made up the material.

The table came from immunoSEQ multiplex PCR; TCRdb's copy has only in-frame clones and leaves some out. This sample has about 210,000 clones; about 88% occur once, and the top ten carry 3% to 3.5%. The sample taken for sequencing was peripheral blood. The TCR was taken from a man in his fifties or sixties with acute or convalescent COVID-19.

The CDR3 DNA sequence: TGTGCCAGCAGCCAGGAGGCAGGGGTCGCGGGCTACACCTTC. It encodes CASSQEAGVAGYTF. This chain uses TRBV5-4 with TRBJ1-2; tentative D call: TRBD1 (6 bases). The CDR3 has 14 residues. Germline-derived CDR1 and CDR2 are SGHNT and YYREEE (reference sequence). The ends were cut back, 4 bases at V and 8 bases at J, with 18 bases in the middle.